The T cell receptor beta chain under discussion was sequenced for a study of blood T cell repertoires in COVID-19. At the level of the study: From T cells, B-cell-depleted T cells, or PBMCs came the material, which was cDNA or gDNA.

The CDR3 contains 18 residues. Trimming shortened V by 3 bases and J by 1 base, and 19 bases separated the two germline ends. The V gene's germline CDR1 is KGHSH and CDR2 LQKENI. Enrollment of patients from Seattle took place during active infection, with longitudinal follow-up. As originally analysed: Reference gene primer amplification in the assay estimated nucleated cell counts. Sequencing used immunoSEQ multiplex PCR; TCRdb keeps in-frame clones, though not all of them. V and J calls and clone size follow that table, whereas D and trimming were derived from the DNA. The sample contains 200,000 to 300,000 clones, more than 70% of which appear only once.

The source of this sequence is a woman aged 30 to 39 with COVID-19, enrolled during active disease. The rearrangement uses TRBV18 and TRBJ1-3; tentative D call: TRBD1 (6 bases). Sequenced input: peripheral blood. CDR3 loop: CASSPPSVAGASGNTIYF. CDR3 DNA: TGTGCCAGCTCACCCCCTAGCGTGGCGGGGGCTTCTGGAAACACCATATATTTT.